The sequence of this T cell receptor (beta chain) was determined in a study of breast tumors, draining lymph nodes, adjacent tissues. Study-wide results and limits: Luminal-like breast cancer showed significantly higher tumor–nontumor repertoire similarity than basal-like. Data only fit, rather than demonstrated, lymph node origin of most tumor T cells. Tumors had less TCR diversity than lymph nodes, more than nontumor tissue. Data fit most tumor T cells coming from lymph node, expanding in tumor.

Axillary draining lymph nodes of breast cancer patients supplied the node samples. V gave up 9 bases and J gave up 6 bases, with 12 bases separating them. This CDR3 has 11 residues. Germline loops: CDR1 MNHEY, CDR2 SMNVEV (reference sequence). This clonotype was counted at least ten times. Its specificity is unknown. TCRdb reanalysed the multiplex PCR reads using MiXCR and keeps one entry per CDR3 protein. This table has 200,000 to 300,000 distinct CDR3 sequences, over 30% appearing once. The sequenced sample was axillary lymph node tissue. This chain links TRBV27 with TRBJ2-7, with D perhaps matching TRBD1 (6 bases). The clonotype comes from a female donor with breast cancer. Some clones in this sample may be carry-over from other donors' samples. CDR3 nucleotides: TGTGCCAGTAAGGGGGTGCGCGAGCAGTACTTC. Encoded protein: CASKGVREQYF.